Presented here are 25 T cell receptor beta chains from one specimen sequenced in a study of identical twins. Each CDR3 protein is one row after TCRdb ran MiXCR on the 5' RACE reads. Of some 710,000 distinct CDR3 sequences in the sample, around 6% were seen once. The specimen sequenced was naive T cells sorted from blood. These receptors all stem from a young man in good health.

In its sample, this clonotype was seen many times. This chain uses TRBV29-1 with TRBJ1-1; 8 bases map to TRBD1. Germline CDR1 and CDR2: SQVTM and ANQGSEA. This CDR3 has 14 residues. The V segment lost 6 bases and the J segment 6 bases; nucleotides outside the gene matches: 12. Here the CDR3 reads CSVGQGDVRAEAFF. CDR3 DNA sequence: TGCAGCGTAGGACAGGGCGATGTTAGGGCTGAAGCTTTCTTT.

In regard to this clonotype: A much larger clone is a single base away; this may be a read error. The chain carries TRBV29-1 and TRBJ1-5; no reliable D call. Germline CDR1 and CDR2: SQVTM and ANQGSEA. The CDR3 length is 12 residues. Here the CDR3 reads CSVSGSNQPQNF. CDR3 in DNA: TGCAGCGTTTCTGGTAGCAATCAGCCCCAGAATTTT. The variable domain in full, completed from reference TRBV29-1 and TRBJ1-5, reads SAVISQKPSRDICQRGTSLTIQCQVDSQVTMMFWYRQQPGQSLTLIATANQGSEATYESGFVIDKFPISRPNLTFSTLTVSNMSPEDSSIYLCSVSGSNQPQNFGDGTRLSIL.

This clonotype came up many times. The chain has TRBV7-6 and TRBJ1-1; a possible D gene is TRBD1 (5 bases). The CDR3 totals 12 residues. The V end was cut by 2 bases, the J end by 8 bases, with 9 bases between. Germline V gene data show CDR1 as SGHVS and CDR2 as FNYEAQ. CDR3 coding DNA: TGTGCCAGCAGCTTACTGGGGGAGGAAGCTTTCTTT. Translation: CASSLLGEEAFF.

This rearrangement joins TRBV19 to TRBJ1-1; D uncertain. The germline CDR1 and CDR2 sequences are LNHDA and SQIVND (reference sequence). V shed 5 bases and J shed 7 bases, with 14 bases lying between them. The CDR3 sequence is 13 residues long. The CDR3 sequence is CASSPQAGIEAFF. The CDR3 DNA follows: TGTGCCAGTAGTCCCCAAGCGGGGATTGAAGCTTTCTTT.

The chain links TRBV7-3 to TRBJ2-1; 13 bases are shared with TRBD2. Germline CDR1 reads SGHTA; CDR2 reads FQGTGA. The CDR3 runs 15 residues. The ends lost 4 bases at V and 9 bases at J; junction bases unmatched: 6. CDR3 bases: TGTGCCAGCAGCTCCGCCGGACTAGCGGGAGTTGAGCAGTTCTTC. This gives the protein CASSSAGLAGVEQFF.

Ten or more counts support this clonotype. CDR3 residues: CSARDAGTYNEQFF. DNA of the CDR3: TGCAGTGCTAGAGACGCGGGAACCTACAATGAGCAGTTCTTC. The rearrangement uses TRBV20-1 and TRBJ2-1; D possibly corresponds to TRBD2 (6 bases). This CDR3 spans 14 amino acids. Trimming cost V 0 bases and J 2 bases, with 8 bases left between them. CDR1 and CDR2 (germline): DFQATT, SNEGSKA (reference sequence).

The chain links TRBV5-1 to TRBJ2-1; 9 nucleotides match TRBD1. The germline V gene has CDR1 SGHRS and CDR2 YFSETQ. This CDR3 is 15 amino acids long. V was clipped by 4 bases and J by 5 bases; unmatched bases: 7. CDR3 residues: CASSITGTGNNEQFF. The CDR3 DNA sequence: TGCGCCAGCAGCATCACCGGGACAGGGAACAATGAGCAGTTCTTC. Drawing the rest from reference TRBV5-1 and TRBJ2-1, the complete variable domain is KAGVTQTPRYLIKTRGQQVTLSCSPISGHRSVSWYQQTPGQGLQFLFEYFSETQRNKGNFPGRFSGRQFSNSRSEMNVSTLELGDSALYLCASSITGTGNNEQFFGPGTRLTVL.

As to this clonotype: Germline and junction disagree at one end, which may indicate a read error. The rearrangement uses TRBV15 and TRBJ2-1, with D unclear. From germline, CDR1 is LNHNV and CDR2 YYDKDF (reference sequence). The CDR3 consists of 12 residues. The CDR3 is CATSREYTEQFF. The DNA of the CDR3 is TGTGCCACCAGCAGAGAGTACACTGAGCAGTTCTTC. The whole variable domain, filled in from reference TRBV15 and TRBJ2-1, reads DAMVIQNPRYQVTQFGKPVTLSCSQTLNHNVMYWYQQKSSQAPKLLFHYYDKDFNNEADTPDNFQSRRPNTSFCFLDIRSPGLGDTAMYLCATSREYTEQFFGPGTRLTVL.

Points on this clonotype: One end of the junction is discordant with germline, which a read error may explain. This chain uses TRBV7-2 with TRBJ2-3; the D is unclear. There are 15 residues in the CDR3. Germline loops: CDR1 SGHTA, CDR2 FQGNSA. CDR3 amino acids: CASTLRLHNTDTRYF. In nucleotides, the CDR3 is TGTGCCAGCACCCTACGATTACACAACACAGATACGCGGTATTTT.

This clonotype was detected ten times or more. The V and J genes are TRBV10-3 and TRBJ2-3; D remains ambiguous. V gave up 10 bases and J gave up 0 bases, with 14 bases separating them. CDR3 length: 14 amino acids. CDR1 and CDR2 (germline): ENHRY, SYGVKD. In nucleotides, the CDR3 is TGTGCCACATCTCGGGTCCTTAGCACAGATACGCAGTATTTT. It is translated as CATSRVLSTDTQYF.

The J gene is TRBJ2-7, the V gene TRBV9; 11 bases are shared with TRBD2. Germline CDR1 reads SGDLS; CDR2 reads YYNGEE. V shed 3 bases, J shed 5 bases, and the junction held 10 bases outside the gene matches. The CDR3 sequence is 16 residues long. CDR3 bases: TGTGCCAGCAGCGACAGCGTAGCGGGAGGGCCCCACGAGCAGTACTTC. Translation: CASSDSVAGGPHEQYF. Drawing the rest from reference TRBV9 and TRBJ2-7, the complete variable domain is DSGVTQTPKHLITATGQRVTLRCSPRSGDLSVYWYQQSLDQGLQFLIQYYNGEERAKGNILERFSAQQFPDLHSELNLSSLELGDSALYFCASSDSVAGGPHEQYFGPGTRLTVT.

There are many counts of this clonotype. This chain joins TRBV12-3 or TRBV12-4 and TRBJ2-1; TRBD1 agrees at 10 bases. The J segment lost 6 bases and the V segment lost 4 bases, leaving 0 bases of the junction unmatched. CDR3 length equals 13 residues. CDR3 DNA: TGTGCCAGCAGTTGGGACAGGGGCAATGAGCAGTTCTTC. Translation gives CASSWDRGNEQFF.

V usage is TRBV28 and J usage is TRBJ2-1; D may be TRBD1 or TRBD2 (5 bases each). Trimming stripped 10 bases from V and 9 bases from J, with 13 bases between. This CDR3 has 11 residues. Germline values: CDR1 MDHEN, CDR2 SYDVKM. The CDR3 DNA follows: TGTGCCATCGAGGGGTCCGGTGAGCAGTTCTTC. As protein: CAIEGSGEQFF.

Written as DNA, the CDR3 is TGTGCCTGGAAGAGGAGGGGAGGGATGAACACTGAAGCTTTCTTT. Translation: CAWKRRGGMNTEAFF. The chain carries TRBV30 and TRBJ1-1; possible D gene TRBD1, 5 bases. Trimming took 4 bases from V and 0 from J, leaving 15 bases between them. Germline CDR1 and CDR2: GTSNPN and SVGIG (reference sequence). The length of the CDR3 is 15 residues.

The sample holds a few counts of this clonotype. The chain employs TRBV5-1 and TRBJ2-5; 10 bases match TRBD2. The trim removed 4 bases at V and 0 bases at J, leaving 0 bases unmatched. Germline V gene lookup returns CDR1 SGHRS and CDR2 YFSETQ. The CDR3 covers 14 residues. Written as DNA, the CDR3 is TGCGCCAGCAGCACTAGCGGGAACCAAGAGACCCAGTACTTC. Protein product: CASSTSGNQETQYF. The full variable domain, rest sourced from reference TRBV5-1 and TRBJ2-5, is KAGVTQTPRYLIKTRGQQVTLSCSPISGHRSVSWYQQTPGQGLQFLFEYFSETQRNKGNFPGRFSGRQFSNSRSEMNVSTLELGDSALYLCASSTSGNQETQYFGPGTRLLVL.

This clonotype was seen repeatedly, ten times or more. The CDR3 bases are TGTGCCAGCAGCCATGCACCACGGCCGAACACTGAAGCTTTCTTT. It codes for CASSHAPRPNTEAFF. The genes are TRBV5-6 and TRBJ1-1; D remains unclear. Per the germline V gene, CDR1 is SGHDT and CDR2 is YYEEEE. The V gene lost 4 bases and the J gene lost 1 base, with 14 bases spanning the gap. The CDR3 length is 15 residues.

The chain joins TRBV6-1 to TRBJ2-1; TRBD2 aligns across 8 bases. Germline V lookup: CDR1 MNHNS, CDR2 SASEGT. Trimming took 6 bases from V and 0 from J; bases not matched to a gene: 16. The CDR3 totals 19 residues. CDR3 protein: CASRSKGLEILSSYNEQFF. The CDR3 region has the DNA TGTGCCAGCAGGAGTAAGGGACTAGAAATCCTCAGCTCCTACAATGAGCAGTTCTTC.

The rearrangement links TRBV11-2 to TRBJ2-7, with 9 bases lining up with TRBD1. CDR1 and CDR2 from the germline V gene are SGHAT and FQNNGV. V was pared by 5 bases and J by 3 bases, with 5 bases of the junction left unmatched. This CDR3 contains 14 residues. Written as DNA, the CDR3 is TGTGCCAGCAGCCCGGACAGGGGTCTCTACGAGCAGTACTTC. Translated: CASSPDRGLYEQYF.

J is TRBJ2-1 and V is TRBV6-1; no reliable D call. V gave up 6 bases and J gave up 0 bases, with 15 bases separating them. CDR3 length: 16 amino acids. Germline-derived CDR1 and CDR2 are MNHNS and SASEGT. The CDR3 loop is CASRPNSLSSYNEQFF. Written as DNA, the CDR3 is TGTGCCAGCAGACCCAATTCTCTCAGCTCCTACAATGAGCAGTTCTTC.

With regard to this clonotype: A much larger clone lies a single base off, so this may be a read error. The V call is TRBV12-3 or TRBV12-4, the J call TRBJ2-1, with D maybe TRBD1 (6 bases). The CDR3 is 15 amino acids. The CDR3 sequence: CTSSEDRSSYNEQFF. The CDR3 DNA follows: TGTACCAGCAGTGAGGACAGAAGCTCCTACAATGAGCAGTTCTTC.

In its sample, this clonotype was seen many times. CDR3 DNA sequence: TGTGCCAGCAGTAAACAGGGGGCCCTCAATGAGCAGTTCTTC. Protein: CASSKQGALNEQFF. This chain connects TRBV6-1 to TRBJ2-1; 9 bases line up with TRBD1. Germline V gene lookup returns CDR1 MNHNS and CDR2 SASEGT. V gave up 5 bases and J gave up 6 bases; unmatched junction bases: 5. The CDR3 is 14 amino acids.

At least ten counts were recorded for this clonotype. This chain joins TRBV29-1 and TRBJ2-1, with 8 bases matching TRBD1. V dropped 6 bases and J dropped 9; count of bases not matched to a gene: 10. Germline V gene sequence: CDR1 SQVTM, CDR2 ANQGSEA. CDR3 size: 13 residues. The CDR3: CSVDRARGVEQFF. The CDR3, as DNA: TGCAGCGTGGACAGGGCCCGAGGTGTTGAGCAGTTCTTC.

This clonotype was seen repeatedly, ten times or more. The rearrangement uses TRBV29-1 and TRBJ2-1; 10 bases are shared with TRBD2. CDR1 and CDR2 (germline): SQVTM, ANQGSEA. The CDR3 has 14 residues. The junction had 5 bases not matched to a gene; V was cut back by 3 bases and J by 6 bases. CDR3 sequence (DNA): TGCAGCGTTGAGGGGACTAGCGTCTCCAATGAGCAGTTCTTC. Its translation is CSVEGTSVSNEQFF.

This clonotype was seen a few times. The chain employs TRBV29-1 and TRBJ2-1; D might be TRBD1 or TRBD2, each matching 5 bases. The CDR3 loop spans 14 amino acids. From germline, CDR1 is SQVTM and CDR2 ANQGSEA. Trimming removed 3 bases at V and 2 bases at J, with 11 bases between. CDR3 in DNA: TGCAGCGTTGATACGGGACGGCCCTACAATGAGCAGTTCTTC. This codes for CSVDTGRPYNEQFF.

This clonotype came up many times. The genes are TRBV12-3 or TRBV12-4 and TRBJ1-5, with D perhaps matching TRBD1 (6 bases). Trimming pared 8 bases from V and 2 bases from J, leaving 13 bases between. The CDR3 has 14 amino acids. The CDR3 nucleotides read TGTGCCAGCCTTCGGGGGGCCGGCAATCAGCCCCAGCATTTT. It encodes CASLRGAGNQPQHF.